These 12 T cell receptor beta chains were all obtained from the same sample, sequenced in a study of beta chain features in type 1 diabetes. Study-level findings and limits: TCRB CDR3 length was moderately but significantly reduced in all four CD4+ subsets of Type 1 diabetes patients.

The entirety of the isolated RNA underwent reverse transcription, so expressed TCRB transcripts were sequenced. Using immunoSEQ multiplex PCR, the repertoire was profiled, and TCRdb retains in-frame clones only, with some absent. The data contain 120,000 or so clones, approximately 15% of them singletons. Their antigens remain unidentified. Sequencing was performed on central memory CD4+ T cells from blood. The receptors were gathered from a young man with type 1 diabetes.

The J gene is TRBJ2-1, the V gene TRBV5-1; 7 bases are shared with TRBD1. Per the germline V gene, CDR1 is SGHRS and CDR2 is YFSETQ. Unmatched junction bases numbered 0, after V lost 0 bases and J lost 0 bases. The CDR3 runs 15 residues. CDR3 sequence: CASSLDRGSYNEQFF. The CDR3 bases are TGCGCCAGCAGCTTGGACAGGGGCTCCTACAATGAGCAGTTCTTC.

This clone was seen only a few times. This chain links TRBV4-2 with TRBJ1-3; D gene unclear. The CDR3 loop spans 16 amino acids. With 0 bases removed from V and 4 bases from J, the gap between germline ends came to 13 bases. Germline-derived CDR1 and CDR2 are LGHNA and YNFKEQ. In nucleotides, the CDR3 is TGTGCCAGCAGCCAAGAAGTCGGACTGTCAGGAAACACCATATATTTT. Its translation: CASSQEVGLSGNTIYF.

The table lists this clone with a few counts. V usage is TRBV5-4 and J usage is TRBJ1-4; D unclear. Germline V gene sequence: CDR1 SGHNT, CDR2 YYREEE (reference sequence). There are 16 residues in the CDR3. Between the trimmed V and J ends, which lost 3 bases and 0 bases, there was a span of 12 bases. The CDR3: CASSSGEPATNEKLFF. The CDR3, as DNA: TGTGCCAGCAGCTCTGGAGAGCCTGCAACTAATGAAAAACTGTTTTTT.

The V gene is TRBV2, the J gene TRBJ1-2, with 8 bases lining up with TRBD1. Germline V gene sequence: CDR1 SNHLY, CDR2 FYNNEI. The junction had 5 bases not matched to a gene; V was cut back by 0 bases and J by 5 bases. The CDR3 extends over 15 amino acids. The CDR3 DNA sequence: TGTGCCAGCAGTGAAGCCCCAGGGGGCGGGTATGGCTACACCTTC. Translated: CASSEAPGGGYGYTF.

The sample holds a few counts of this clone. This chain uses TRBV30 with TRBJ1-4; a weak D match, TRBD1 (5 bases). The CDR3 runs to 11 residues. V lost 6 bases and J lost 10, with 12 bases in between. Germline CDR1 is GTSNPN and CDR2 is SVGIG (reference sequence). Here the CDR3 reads CACRVGGKLFF. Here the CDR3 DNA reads TGTGCCTGCCGAGTCGGGGGAAAACTGTTTTTT. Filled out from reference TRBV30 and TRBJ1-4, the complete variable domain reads SQTIHQWPATLVQPVGSPLSLECTVEGTSNPNLYWYRQAAGRGLQLLFYSVGIGQISSEVPQNLSASRPQDRQFILSSKKLLLSDSGFYLCACRVGGKLFFGSGTQLSVL.

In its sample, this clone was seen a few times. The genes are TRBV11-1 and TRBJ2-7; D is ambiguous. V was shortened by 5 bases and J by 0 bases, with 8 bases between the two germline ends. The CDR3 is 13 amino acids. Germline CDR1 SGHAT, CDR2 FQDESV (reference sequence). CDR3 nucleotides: TGTGCCAGCAGCCAGAGATACTCCTACGAGCAGTACTTC. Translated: CASSQRYSYEQYF. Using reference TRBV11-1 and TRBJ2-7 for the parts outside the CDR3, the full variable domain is EAEVAQSPRYKITEKSQAVAFWCDPISGHATLYWYRQILGQGPELLVQFQDESVVDDSQLPKDRFSAERLKGVDSTLKIQPAELGDSAMYLCASSQRYSYEQYFGPGTRLTVT.

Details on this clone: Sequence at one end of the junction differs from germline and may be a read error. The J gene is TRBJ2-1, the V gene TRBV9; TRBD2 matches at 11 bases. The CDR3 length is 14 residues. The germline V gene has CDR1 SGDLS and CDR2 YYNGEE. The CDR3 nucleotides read TGTGCCAGCAGCGCAACCTCGGGACTAGCGGAATTGGTCTTC. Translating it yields CASSATSGLAELVF.

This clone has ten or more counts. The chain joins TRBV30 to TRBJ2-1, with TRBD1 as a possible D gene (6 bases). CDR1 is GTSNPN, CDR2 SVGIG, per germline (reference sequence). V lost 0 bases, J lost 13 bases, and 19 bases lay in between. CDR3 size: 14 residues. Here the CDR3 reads CAWSVAGAPRGQFF. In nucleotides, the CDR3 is TGTGCCTGGAGTGTAGCAGGGGCCCCCCGTGGCCAGTTCTTC.

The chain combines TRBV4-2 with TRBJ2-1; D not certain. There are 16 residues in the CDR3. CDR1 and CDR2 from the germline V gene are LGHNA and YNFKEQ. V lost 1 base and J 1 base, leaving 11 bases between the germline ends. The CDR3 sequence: CASSQVDGTSYNEQFF. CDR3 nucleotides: TGTGCCAGCAGCCAAGTAGACGGAACATCCTACAATGAGCAGTTCTTC.

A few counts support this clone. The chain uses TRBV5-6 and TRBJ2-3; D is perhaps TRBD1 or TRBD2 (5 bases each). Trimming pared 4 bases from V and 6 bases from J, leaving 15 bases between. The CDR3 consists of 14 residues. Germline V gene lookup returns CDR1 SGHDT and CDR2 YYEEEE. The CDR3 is CASSRGTSADTQYF. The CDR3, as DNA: TGTGCCAGCAGCCGTGGGACGTCAGCGGATACGCAGTATTTT.

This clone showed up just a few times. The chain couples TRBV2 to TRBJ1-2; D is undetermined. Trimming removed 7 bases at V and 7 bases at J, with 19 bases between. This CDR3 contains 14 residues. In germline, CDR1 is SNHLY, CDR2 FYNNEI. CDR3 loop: CASNAESAASGYTF. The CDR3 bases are TGTGCCAGCAACGCGGAATCGGCGGCTAGTGGCTACACCTTC.

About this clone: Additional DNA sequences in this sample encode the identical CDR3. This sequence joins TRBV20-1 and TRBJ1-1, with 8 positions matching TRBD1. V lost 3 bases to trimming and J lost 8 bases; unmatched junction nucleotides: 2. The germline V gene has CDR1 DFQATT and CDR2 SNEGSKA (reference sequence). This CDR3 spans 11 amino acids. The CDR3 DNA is TGCAGTGCTAGGGGGGACAGGGAAGCTTTCTTT. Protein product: CSARGDREAFF.